This T cell receptor beta chain is drawn from a study of shared clonotypes between healthy human individuals. Study-level findings and limits: The expectation was that sequencing depth would affect clonotype sharing among donors. Estimated richness was generally greater in naive than memory subsets. The four-donor shared clonotypes exceeded non-shared clonotypes in generation probability, with non-shared ones scoring lower. Even with large depth, rarefaction showed that sorted-subset sequencing was incomplete.

The protocol was immunoSEQ multiplex PCR, while the TCRdb copy is restricted to in-frame clones and leaves out a portion. The sample records 2 million to 3 million clones, more than 85% being singletons. Deletions cut 3 bases from V and 6 bases from J, with 22 bases between. Germline V lookup: CDR1 SQVTM, CDR2 ANQGSEA. The CDR3 length is 16 residues. With respect to this clone: The antigen remains undetermined.

The sequencing sample was made of naive CD4+ T cells from PBMCs. Sample subset: CD45RA+ positively selected. The origin of this receptor is a man younger than 30 in good health. Some clones in this sample may be carry-over from other donors' samples. This chain joins TRBV29-1 and TRBJ2-3; D uncertain. CDR3: CSVDSNGPIRADTQYF. CDR3 coding DNA: TGCAGCGTTGACAGCAACGGACCCATCCGCGCGGATACGCAGTATTTT.